The source of this T cell receptor beta chain is a study of regulatory and conventional T cells in RAG deficiency. Study-wide results and caveats: In Omenn syndrome, sorted "Tregs" may be peripherally activated cells.

Blood CD4+ CD25-high CD127-low regulatory T cells supplied the genomic DNA template. This CDR3 is 13 amino acids long. The trim removed 6 bases at V and 6 bases at J, leaving 5 bases unmatched. Germline V CDR1 and CDR2: SGHRS, YFSETQ. Only in-frame clones appear in the TCRdb table, and some are missing; sequencing was by immunoSEQ multiplex PCR. In the table there are roughly 20,000 clones, 87% of which are singletons. As concerns this clone: Its antigen is not identified.

The sample was also linked to a second study, of regulatory T cells. This second study says: The PCR used 52 TRBV and 13 TRBJ primers.

What was sequenced was Tregs sorted from blood. This receptor was identified in a human donor in good health. J is TRBJ1-2 and V is TRBV5-1; 10 bases line up with TRBD1. DNA for the CDR3: TGCGCCAGCAAGGCCGGGACAGGGGATGGCTACACCTTC. Its translation: CASKAGTGDGYTF.